A selection of T cell receptor beta chains follows, all from one sample in a study of PD-L1 blockade in urothelial cancer. Here immunoSEQ multiplex PCR was the method, and the copy in TCRdb shows in-frame clones only, minus some. The sample includes roughly 87,000 clones, about 90% of them seen just once. Here the sequenced sample was PBMCs, taken around atezolizumab (anti-PD-L1) treatment. Receptors were obtained from a woman in her sixties or seventies with urothelial cancer. Both conserved end residues are part of each CDR3. Fields, in order: D gene, clone size, J gene, V gene, CDR3 protein, CDR3 DNA. D genes are given only for firm matches. Clone size is given for some rows only: seen once, a few or many times, or a class if the clone is expanded.

d_call: -
clone_size: -
j_call: TRBJ2-3
v_call: TRBV29-1
cdr3_aa: CSVAQGADTQYF
cdr3_nt: TGCAGCGTTGCTCAGGGCGCAGATACGCAGTATTTT

d_call: -
clone_size: -
j_call: TRBJ2-4
v_call: TRBV4-3
cdr3_aa: CASSQRQASNIQYF
cdr3_nt: TGCGCCAGCAGCCAACGACAGGCCTCAAACATTCAGTACTTC

d_call: TRBD1
clone_size: -
j_call: TRBJ1-2
v_call: TRBV4-1
cdr3_aa: CASSHLGQANYGYTF
cdr3_nt: TGCGCCAGCAGCCACCTCGGACAGGCGAACTATGGCTACACCTTC

d_call: -
clone_size: -
j_call: TRBJ2-6
v_call: TRBV28
cdr3_aa: CASSLSRLNSGANVLTF
cdr3_nt: TGTGCCAGCAGTTTATCCAGACTAAATTCTGGGGCCAACGTCCTGACTTTC

d_call: -
clone_size: -
j_call: TRBJ2-3
v_call: TRBV10-1
cdr3_aa: CASSGQNPYTDTQYF
cdr3_nt: TGCGCCAGCAGTGGACAGAATCCGTACACAGATACGCAGTATTTT

d_call: -
clone_size: -
j_call: TRBJ1-1
v_call: TRBV7-2
cdr3_aa: CASSLDDRMRDEAFF
cdr3_nt: TGTGCCAGCAGCTTAGATGACAGGATGAGGGATGAAGCTTTCTTT

d_call: TRBD1
clone_size: -
j_call: TRBJ2-2
v_call: TRBV19
cdr3_aa: CASGQGEGTGELFF
cdr3_nt: TGTGCCAGTGGGCAGGGGGAAGGCACCGGGGAGCTGTTTTTT

d_call: TRBD1
clone_size: -
j_call: TRBJ2-7
v_call: TRBV5-1
cdr3_aa: CASSWGRDSQRSSYEQYF
cdr3_nt: TGCGCCAGCAGCTGGGGCCGGGACAGCCAAAGGAGCTCCTACGAGCAGTACTTC

d_call: TRBD1
clone_size: -
j_call: TRBJ1-1
v_call: TRBV18
cdr3_aa: CASSPRLPQGKNTEAFF
cdr3_nt: TGTGCCAGCTCACCGCGCCTTCCACAGGGGAAGAACACTGAAGCTTTCTTT

d_call: -
clone_size: once
j_call: TRBJ1-2
v_call: TRBV4-2
cdr3_aa: CASSQGGGSRYYGYTF
cdr3_nt: TGTGCCAGCAGCCAAGGGGGGGGATCTCGGTACTATGGCTACACCTTC

d_call: -
clone_size: -
j_call: TRBJ2-7
v_call: TRBV25-1
cdr3_aa: CASSGNRVYEQYF
cdr3_nt: TGTGCCAGCAGCGGTAACAGGGTCTACGAGCAGTACTTC

d_call: -
clone_size: once
j_call: TRBJ1-1
v_call: TRBV6-5
cdr3_aa: CASSDTGTPREAFF
cdr3_nt: TGTGCCAGCAGTGATACAGGGACCCCCCGGGAAGCTTTCTTT

d_call: TRBD1
clone_size: -
j_call: TRBJ1-1
v_call: TRBV27
cdr3_aa: CASRTDRSALNTEAFF
cdr3_nt: TGTGCCAGCAGAACGGACAGGTCCGCTCTGAACACTGAAGCTTTCTTT

d_call: TRBD1
clone_size: -
j_call: TRBJ2-5
v_call: TRBV28
cdr3_aa: CASSVQGVGETQYF
cdr3_nt: TGTGCCAGCAGTGTCCAGGGGGTCGGAGAGACCCAGTACTTC